The rows below give T cell receptor beta chains drawn from one sample of a study of T cells after posttransplantation cyclophosphamide. The data were produced by immunoSEQ multiplex PCR, yet TCRdb's version contains in-frame clones alone and is incomplete. The sample contains about 53,000 clones, around 84% of which appear only once. Sequencing input: PBMCs. These receptors were collected from a man aged 25-45 years with a blood cancer, CMV-positive, and with a related stem cell donor. Each CDR3 is given with its conserved first and last residue. Each record gives: D gene, clone size, J gene, V gene, CDR3 DNA, CDR3 protein. A D gene is named only where the DNA matches it firmly. Clone size is stated in some rows and not others, as once, few, many or a class when expanded.

>TRBD1|NA|TRBJ1-1|TRBV5-6
TGTGCCAGCAGCTTGGGACAGGGTTCGGCTGAAGCTTTCTTT
CASSLGQGSAEAFF
>TRBD2|NA|TRBJ2-5|TRBV7-2
TGTGCCAGCAGCCAGGGAGGGGCGGGAGGAGAGACCCAGTACTTC
CASSQGGAGGETQYF
>NA|NA|TRBJ1-1|TRBV19
TGTGCCAGTAGTATTTCAGAGAACACTGAAGCTTTCTTT
CASSISENTEAFF
>NA|NA|TRBJ1-3|TRBV13
TGTGCCAGCAGCAGACAGAAGACTCAAGACACCATATATTTT
CASSRQKTQDTIYF
>NA|NA|TRBJ1-2|TRBV5-1
TGCGCCAGCAGACCCACAGGGCTCTATGGCTACACCTTC
CASRPTGLYGYTF
>NA|NA|TRBJ2-7|TRBV5-1
TGCGCCAGCAGCTTGGGGATGGGCGGGGAGTCCTACGAGCAGTACTTC
CASSLGMGGESYEQYF
>NA|NA|TRBJ2-7|TRBV7-8
TGTGCCAGCAGCCTCACGGGACTGTCCGCCGAGCAGTACTTC
CASSLTGLSAEQYF
>NA|NA|TRBJ1-1|TRBV11-3
TGTGCCAGCAGCTTAGGCAGGGCGAACACTGAAGCTTTCTTT
CASSLGRANTEAFF
>NA|NA|TRBJ2-5|TRBV20-1
TGCAGTGCTACAGGGGAAGAGACCCAGTACTTC
CSATGEETQYF
>NA|NA|TRBJ1-1|TRBV10-3
TGTGCCATCAGTGATCGGGGGGCGGACACTGAAGCTTTCTTT
CAISDRGADTEAFF
>NA|medium-sized|TRBJ2-7|TRBV23-1
TGCGCCAGCAGTCGCCGAACGGGGGTATCGGTCGTGTCATCCTACGAGCAGTACTTC
CASSRRTGVSVVSSYEQYF
>NA|NA|TRBJ2-1|TRBV19
TGTGCCAGTACCCCCAGGGGTGGTCCAGCGGAACATGAGCAGTTCTTC
CASTPRGGPAEHEQFF
>NA|NA|TRBJ2-2|TRBV7-2
TGTGCCAGCAGCGAACCCCCCGGCAGGGGTAGAACCGGGGAGCTGTTTTTT
CASSEPPGRGRTGELFF
>NA|NA|TRBJ2-5|TRBV28
TGTGCCAGCACTGGAGGGTTGTTCGAGACCCAGTACTTC
CASTGGLFETQYF
>NA|NA|TRBJ2-3|TRBV29-1
TGCAGCGTTGAAGTATCGGCGGCAGATACGCAGTATTTT
CSVEVSAADTQYF
>NA|NA|TRBJ2-7|TRBV28
TGTGCCAGCAGAGGCGGGATCATCTCCTACGAGCAGTACTTC
CASRGGIISYEQYF
>NA|NA|TRBJ2-7|TRBV7-2
TGTGCCAGCAGCTTACCCCCCCTAGGCGAGCAGTACTTC
CASSLPPLGEQYF
>TRBD1|NA|TRBJ2-7|TRBV6-5
TGTGCCAGCAGATTTCAGGGGGATGTAGGCTACGAGCAGTACTTC
CASRFQGDVGYEQYF
>NA|NA|TRBJ2-7|TRBV4-3
TGCGCCAGCAGCCAAGAGACAGGCCAGTCCTACGAGCAGTACTTC
CASSQETGQSYEQYF
>NA|few|TRBJ2-7|TRBV10-1
TGCGCCAGCAGTGAGTTCCAGGGACAGTACTTC
CASSEFQGQYF
>NA|NA|TRBJ2-7|TRBV19
TGTGCCAGTAGTTCGACAGGGCACGGGGGCTCCGAGCAGTACTTC
CASSSTGHGGSEQYF
>NA|NA|TRBJ1-3|TRBV28
TGTGCCAGCAGCGATCCGGGCTCTGGAAACACCATATATTTT
CASSDPGSGNTIYF
>NA|NA|TRBJ2-7|TRBV4-1
TGCGCCAGCAGCCACTACCTAGGGGCTCAGCCCTACGAGCAGTACTTC
CASSHYLGAQPYEQYF
>TRBD1|NA|TRBJ1-2|TRBV5-6
TGTGCCAGCAGCTTGGGCCTCGGGACAGATGGCTACACCTTC
CASSLGLGTDGYTF
>TRBD1|NA|TRBJ1-2|TRBV5-1
TGCGCCAGCAGCTTGGAACAGGGGACTTACTATGGCTACACCTTC
CASSLEQGTYYGYTF
>NA|NA|TRBJ2-5|TRBV10-3
TGTGCCATCAGTGAAAGGAACAGGGAAGGAGAGACCCAGTACTTC
CAISERNREGETQYF
>TRBD1|NA|TRBJ2-2|TRBV6-5
TGTGCCAGCAGCTTGGACAGGGGGATAGGCGGGGAGCTGTTTTTT
CASSLDRGIGGELFF
>TRBD1|NA|TRBJ2-1|TRBV7-9
TGTGCCAGCAGCTTAGGATCGGGGACAGGGATTTGGCATGAGCAGTTCTTC
CASSLGSGTGIWHEQFF
>NA|NA|TRBJ1-3|TRBV10-3
TGTGCCATCAGTGACCCGGGACAAGAGGCTGGAAACACCATATATTTT
CAISDPGQEAGNTIYF
>NA|NA|TRBJ2-5|TRBV27
TGTGCCAGCAGTTTCGAACTTAGGACAAGCCAAGAGACCCAGTACTTC
CASSFELRTSQETQYF
>NA|NA|TRBJ2-3|TRBV7-3
TGTGCCAGCAGCCTTTCAGCGACAGTAGTCACAGATACGCAGTATTTT
CASSLSATVVTDTQYF
>TRBD2|NA|TRBJ2-7|TRBV7-3
TGTGCCAGCAGCTTTCTCGGGAGGGCCTTGGACGAGCAGTACTTC
CASSFLGRALDEQYF
>TRBD1|NA|TRBJ1-1|TRBV28
TGTGCCAGCAGTCCCAACGGGGCCGGGACAGGCCTTTTTTTGGACACTGAAGCTTTCTTT
CASSPNGAGTGLFLDTEAFF
>TRBD1|NA|TRBJ2-3|TRBV7-8
TGTGCCAGCAGCATACTACGGGACAGGGTCGGAAATACGCAGTATTTT
CASSILRDRVGNTQYF
>TRBD1|NA|TRBJ1-2|TRBV9
TGTGCCAGCAGCGTAGGGAGGACAGGGGATGGCTACACCTTC
CASSVGRTGDGYTF
>TRBD1|NA|TRBJ2-7|TRBV7-8
TGTGCCAGCAGCCCAAGACAGGGGACCTTCCACGAGCAGTACTTC
CASSPRQGTFHEQYF
>TRBD1|NA|TRBJ2-5|TRBV9
TGTGCCAGCAGCGCGGACAGGGGCGAGACCCAGTACTTC
CASSADRGETQYF
>NA|few|TRBJ2-1|TRBV7-3
TGTGCCAGCAGCTTAAGCGGCTCCTACAATGAGCAGTTCTTC
CASSLSGSYNEQFF
>NA|once|TRBJ1-1|TRBV28
TGTGCCAGTAACGCGTTGTCGGAGGGAACTGAAGCTTTCTTT
CASNALSEGTEAFF
>NA|NA|TRBJ2-1|TRBV5-6
TGTGCCAGCAGCTTGGGTCTAGCAAATAATGAGCAGTTCTTC
CASSLGLANNEQFF
>TRBD2|NA|TRBJ2-3|TRBV30
TGTGCCGGGCGGGAGGGGAATACAGATACGCAGTATTTT
CAGREGNTDTQYF
>TRBD1|NA|TRBJ2-2|TRBV5-1
TGCGCCAGCAGCTTGGGGGACAGCTCGAACACCGGGGAGCTGTTTTTT
CASSLGDSSNTGELFF
>TRBD2|NA|TRBJ2-3|TRBV7-2
TGTGCCAGCAGCTTAGAGGGGACTAGCGGGACAGCGCAGTATTTT
CASSLEGTSGTAQYF
>NA|NA|TRBJ1-1|TRBV7-9
TGTGCCAGCAGCTTAGTTTATAGAGGCACTGAAGCTTTCTTT
CASSLVYRGTEAFF
>NA|few|TRBJ2-7|TRBV6-1
TGTGCCAGCAGTGCGTTCGGGGACGAGCAGTACTTC
CASSAFGDEQYF
>TRBD2|NA|TRBJ2-1|TRBV7-3
TGTGCCAGCAGCTTACTAGCGGGGGCCAATGAGCAGTTCTTC
CASSLLAGANEQFF
>TRBD2|NA|TRBJ2-1|TRBV29-1
TGCAGCGTTGATACTAGCGGGAGCACCTACAATGAGCAGTTCTTC
CSVDTSGSTYNEQFF
>NA|NA|TRBJ2-2|TRBV11-3
TGTGCCAGCAGCCGAAGGGAGGACACCGGGGAGCTGTTTTTT
CASSRREDTGELFF
>TRBD1|NA|TRBJ2-3|TRBV2
TGTGCCAGCAGCGGGCAGGGGGCGCGAGGGGATACGCAGTATTTT
CASSGQGARGDTQYF
>NA|NA|TRBJ1-5|TRBV27
TGTGCCAGCAGTTCGCCGACAGCAAACTCAAATCAGCCCCAGCATTTT
CASSSPTANSNQPQHF
>NA|NA|TRBJ1-6|TRBV30
TGTGCTTGCGGGTCAGGCCTAAATTCCCCCCTCCACTTT
CACGSGLNSPLHF
>NA|NA|TRBJ2-3|TRBV21-1
TGTGCCAGCAGCCCCTGGGCGGGGCTAGCGGGGGAATTTCCTAGCACAGATACGCAGTATTTT
CASSPWAGLAGEFPSTDTQYF